This TCR beta chain was captured by sequencing in a study of blood T cell repertoires in COVID-19. Study overall: Donors in the United States, Italy and Spain gave samples during acute or convalescent COVID-19. T cells, B-cell-depleted T cells, or PBMCs provided the cDNA or gDNA that served as material.

Method: immunoSEQ multiplex PCR; TCRdb's copy keeps in-frame clones and lacks some. Among almost 400,000 clones listed, nearly 90% were seen once. The CDR3 has 12 residues. V gave up 5 bases and J gave up 4 bases, with 9 bases separating them. CDR1 and CDR2 (germline): SGHAT, FQDESV (reference sequence). This rearrangement joins TRBV11-1 to TRBJ2-7, with D unclear. The sequence was collected from a woman aged 30 to 39 who had recovered from COVID-19. The source material was PBMCs or T cells enriched from blood (not recorded which). This CDR3 reads CASSVPYYEQYF. The CDR3 DNA reads as TGTGCCAGCAGCGTCCCTTATTACGAGCAGTACTTC. Using reference TRBV11-1 and TRBJ2-7 for the parts outside the CDR3, the full variable domain is EAEVAQSPRYKITEKSQAVAFWCDPISGHATLYWYRQILGQGPELLVQFQDESVVDDSQLPKDRFSAERLKGVDSTLKIQPAELGDSAMYLCASSVPYYEQYFGPGTRLTVT.